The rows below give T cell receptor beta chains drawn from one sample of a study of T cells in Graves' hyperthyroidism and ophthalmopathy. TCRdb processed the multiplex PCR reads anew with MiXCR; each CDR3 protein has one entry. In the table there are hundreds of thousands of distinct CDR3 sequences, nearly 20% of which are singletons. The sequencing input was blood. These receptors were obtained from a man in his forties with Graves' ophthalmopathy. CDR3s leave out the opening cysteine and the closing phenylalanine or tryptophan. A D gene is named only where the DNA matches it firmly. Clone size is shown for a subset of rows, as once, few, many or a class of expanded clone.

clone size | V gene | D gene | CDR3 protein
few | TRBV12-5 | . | ASGQQGNYGYT
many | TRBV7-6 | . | ASSLARFRRRTYNEQF
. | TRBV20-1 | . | SAPRGAAGELF
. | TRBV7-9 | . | ASVWGNGELF
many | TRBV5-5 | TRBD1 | ASSLRQGGLGGETQY
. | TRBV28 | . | ASSLAALAKNIQY
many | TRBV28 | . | ASSRLGDEQY
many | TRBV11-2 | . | ASSPKPRQGNIQY
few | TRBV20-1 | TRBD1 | SALGQAAANSPLH
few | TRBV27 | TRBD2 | ASSLLGLAGGPYNEQF
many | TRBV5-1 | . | ASSSGSLANYGYT
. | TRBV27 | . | ASSTNGELF
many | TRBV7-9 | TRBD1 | ASSSRDRGTDTQY
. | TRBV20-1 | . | SASNGAEQY
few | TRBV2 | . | ASRGGAGAREQF
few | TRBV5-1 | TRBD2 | ASSLELAGSTDTQY
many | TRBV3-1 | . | ASSQGISSNQPQH
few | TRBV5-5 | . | ASSLVPEGEQF
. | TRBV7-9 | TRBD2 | ASSIPRTSGRHEQF
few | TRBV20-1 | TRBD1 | SALTGGAYQPQH
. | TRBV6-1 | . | ASSYTGGYGYT
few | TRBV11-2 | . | ASSMGGGGSEQY